These T cell receptor beta chains were read from a single sample in a study of molecular identifiers for immune sequencing clone quantification. TCRdb re-called the PCR reads with MiXCR, one entry per CDR3 protein. The repertoire has around 460,000 distinct CDR3 sequences, around 23% of them found once; the top ten carry over 0.6%. The sequencing sample was made of naive CD8+ T cells from blood, with Jurkat cell RNA spiked in. Every receptor here comes from a human donor in good health. Some libraries in this study had Jurkat cell RNA spiked in. The conserved cysteine and the conserved F or W are not part of the CDR3 here.

j_call: TRBJ2-2; v_call: TRBV6-2/TRBV6-3; cdr3_aa: ASSYVGTASTGELF
j_call: TRBJ1-3; v_call: TRBV7-6; cdr3_aa: ASSGGPTSGNTIY
j_call: TRBJ2-7; v_call: TRBV19; cdr3_aa: ACTLTGGGVEQY
j_call: TRBJ2-5; v_call: TRBV3-1; cdr3_aa: ASSHSSFITGETQY
j_call: TRBJ2-3; v_call: TRBV20-1; cdr3_aa: SARRVLAVSTDTQY
j_call: TRBJ1-2; v_call: TRBV14; cdr3_aa: ASSQGKGGPVYGYT
j_call: TRBJ1-2; v_call: TRBV14; cdr3_aa: ASSQVSGSSYGYT
j_call: TRBJ2-7; v_call: TRBV30; cdr3_aa: AWNSGAFFEQY
j_call: TRBJ2-3; v_call: TRBV7-9; cdr3_aa: ASSEPRRGGMDTQY
j_call: TRBJ2-7; v_call: TRBV20-1; cdr3_aa: SARELAETYEQY
j_call: TRBJ1-6; v_call: TRBV7-6; cdr3_aa: ASADGVFSPLH
j_call: TRBJ2-2; v_call: TRBV25-1; cdr3_aa: ASSEFMGNTGELF
j_call: TRBJ2-4; v_call: TRBV4-3; cdr3_aa: ASSQSRGVENIQY
j_call: TRBJ2-3; v_call: TRBV4-3; cdr3_aa: ASSQDGAGQGTDTQY
j_call: TRBJ2-7; v_call: TRBV27; cdr3_aa: ASRVRGGAGEQY
j_call: TRBJ2-2; v_call: TRBV7-2; cdr3_aa: ASSLALAGGPNTGELF
j_call: TRBJ2-7; v_call: TRBV19; cdr3_aa: ASSASGGYEQY
j_call: TRBJ1-5; v_call: TRBV5-8; cdr3_aa: ASSPKTGDQPQH
j_call: TRBJ2-3; v_call: TRBV19; cdr3_aa: ASSEGAKDTQY
j_call: TRBJ1-1; v_call: TRBV24-1; cdr3_aa: ATYRGLKNTEAF
j_call: TRBJ1-5; v_call: TRBV27; cdr3_aa: ASSPLGSNQPQH
j_call: TRBJ1-1; v_call: TRBV9; cdr3_aa: ASSPAGSTEAF
j_call: TRBJ2-5; v_call: TRBV5-1; cdr3_aa: ASSFDLGTGAAQETQY
j_call: TRBJ2-7; v_call: TRBV7-2; cdr3_aa: ASSFDTLFGGKGYEQY
j_call: TRBJ2-7; v_call: TRBV11-2; cdr3_aa: ASSLGAAIYEQY
j_call: TRBJ2-7; v_call: TRBV7-2; cdr3_aa: ASSTYGLAYEQY
j_call: TRBJ2-7; v_call: TRBV14; cdr3_aa: ASSRDWDSSSYEQY
j_call: TRBJ2-7; v_call: TRBV2; cdr3_aa: ASSEGAYEQY
j_call: TRBJ2-3; v_call: TRBV19; cdr3_aa: ASSKREGLW
j_call: TRBJ1-1; v_call: TRBV7-3; cdr3_aa: ASSPIHLQPGQGNTEAF
j_call: TRBJ2-1; v_call: TRBV5-1; cdr3_aa: ASSVDRDSYNEQF
j_call: TRBJ2-5; v_call: TRBV25-1; cdr3_aa: ASRGETQY
j_call: TRBJ2-1; v_call: TRBV3-1; cdr3_aa: ASSDSTQPYNEQF
j_call: TRBJ2-1; v_call: TRBV28; cdr3_aa: ASSFPGQGNEQF
j_call: TRBJ2-3; v_call: TRBV6-1; cdr3_aa: ASSEIQLAAGGDTQY
j_call: TRBJ1-1; v_call: TRBV7-9; cdr3_aa: ASSEVRGLNTEAF
j_call: TRBJ2-7; v_call: TRBV28; cdr3_aa: ASSLFPSTYEQY
j_call: TRBJ2-2; v_call: TRBV6-5; cdr3_aa: ASSSSVGRLLNTGELF
j_call: TRBJ2-7; v_call: TRBV5-1; cdr3_aa: ASSLRLAGVNEQY
j_call: TRBJ2-5; v_call: TRBV7-3; cdr3_aa: ASSPTGRPSLS
j_call: TRBJ2-7; v_call: TRBV20-1; cdr3_aa: SASQLAGVFEQY
j_call: TRBJ2-3; v_call: TRBV13; cdr3_aa: ASRLRLRASPGDTQY
j_call: TRBJ2-7; v_call: TRBV7-9; cdr3_aa: ASSYAGASSYEQY
j_call: TRBJ1-5; v_call: TRBV12-3/TRBV12-4; cdr3_aa: ASSLSDNNQPQH
j_call: TRBJ1-1; v_call: TRBV4-3; cdr3_aa: ASSQIVAGYTEAF
j_call: TRBJ2-3; v_call: TRBV27; cdr3_aa: ASSSPMSPLAGGHVDTQY
j_call: TRBJ1-1; v_call: TRBV27; cdr3_aa: ASSLSWRMNTEAF
j_call: TRBJ2-1; v_call: TRBV4-3; cdr3_aa: ASSQTDAYNEQF
j_call: TRBJ1-5; v_call: TRBV6-5; cdr3_aa: ASSYSMGSNQPQH
j_call: TRBJ1-3; v_call: TRBV6-5; cdr3_aa: ASTTRFSGNTIY
j_call: TRBJ2-2; v_call: TRBV9; cdr3_aa: ASSVDPRGRTGELF
j_call: TRBJ2-3; v_call: TRBV7-3; cdr3_aa: ASSRGTTRTDTQY